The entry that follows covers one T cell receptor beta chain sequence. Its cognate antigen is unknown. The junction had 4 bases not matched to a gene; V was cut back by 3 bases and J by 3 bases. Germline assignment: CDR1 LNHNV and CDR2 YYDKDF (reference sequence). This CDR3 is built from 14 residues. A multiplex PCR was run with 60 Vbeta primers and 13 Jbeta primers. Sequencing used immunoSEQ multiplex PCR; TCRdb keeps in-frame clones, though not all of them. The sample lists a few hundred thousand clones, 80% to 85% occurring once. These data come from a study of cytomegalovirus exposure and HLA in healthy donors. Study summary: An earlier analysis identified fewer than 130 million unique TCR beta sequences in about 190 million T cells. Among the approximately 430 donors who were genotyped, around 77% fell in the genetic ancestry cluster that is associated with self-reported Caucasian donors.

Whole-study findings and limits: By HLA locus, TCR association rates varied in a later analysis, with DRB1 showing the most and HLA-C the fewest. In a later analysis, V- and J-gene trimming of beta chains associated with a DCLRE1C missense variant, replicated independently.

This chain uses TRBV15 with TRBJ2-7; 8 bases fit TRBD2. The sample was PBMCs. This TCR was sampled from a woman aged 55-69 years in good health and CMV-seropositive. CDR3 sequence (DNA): TGTGCCACCAGCAGCGGGAGGGCCAGCTACGAGCAGTACTTC. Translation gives CATSSGRASYEQYF.